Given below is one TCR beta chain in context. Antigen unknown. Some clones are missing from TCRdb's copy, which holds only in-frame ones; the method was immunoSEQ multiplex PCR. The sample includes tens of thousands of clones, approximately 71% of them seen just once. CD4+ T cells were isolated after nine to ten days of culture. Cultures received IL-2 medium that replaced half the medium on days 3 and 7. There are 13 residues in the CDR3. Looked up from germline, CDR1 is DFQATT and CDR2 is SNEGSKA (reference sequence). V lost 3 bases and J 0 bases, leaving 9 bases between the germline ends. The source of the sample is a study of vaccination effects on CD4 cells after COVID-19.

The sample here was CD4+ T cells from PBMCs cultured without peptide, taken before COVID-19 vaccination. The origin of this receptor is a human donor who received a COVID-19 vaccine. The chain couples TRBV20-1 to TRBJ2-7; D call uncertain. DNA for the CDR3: TGCAGTGCTAGTATCTCCAGCTCCTACGAGCAGTACTTC. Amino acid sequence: CSASISSSYEQYF.